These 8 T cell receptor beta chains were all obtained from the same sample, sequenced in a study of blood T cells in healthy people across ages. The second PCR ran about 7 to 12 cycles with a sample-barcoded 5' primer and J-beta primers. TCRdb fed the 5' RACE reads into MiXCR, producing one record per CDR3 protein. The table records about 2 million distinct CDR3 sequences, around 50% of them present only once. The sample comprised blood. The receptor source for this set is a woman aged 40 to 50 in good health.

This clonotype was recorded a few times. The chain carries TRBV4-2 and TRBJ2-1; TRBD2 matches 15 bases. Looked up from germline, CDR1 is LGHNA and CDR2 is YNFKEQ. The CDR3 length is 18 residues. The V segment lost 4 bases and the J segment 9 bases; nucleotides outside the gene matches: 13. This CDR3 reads CASSRAGLAGGISSEQFF. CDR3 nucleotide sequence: TGTGCCAGCAGCCGCGCTGGACTAGCGGGGGGGATCTCTAGTGAGCAGTTCTTC.

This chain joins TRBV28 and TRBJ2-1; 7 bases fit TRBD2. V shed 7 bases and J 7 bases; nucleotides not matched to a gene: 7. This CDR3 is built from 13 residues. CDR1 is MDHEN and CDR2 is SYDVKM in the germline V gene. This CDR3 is CASKGGSRNEQFF. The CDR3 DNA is TGTGCCAGCAAAGGCGGGAGTCGGAATGAGCAGTTCTTC.

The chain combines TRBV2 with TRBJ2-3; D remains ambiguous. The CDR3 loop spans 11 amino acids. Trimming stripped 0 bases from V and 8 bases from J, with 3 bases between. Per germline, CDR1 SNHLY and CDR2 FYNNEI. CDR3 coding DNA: TGTGCCAGCAGTGAAGCGGGTACGCAGTATTTT. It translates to CASSEAGTQYF.

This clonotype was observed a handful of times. CDR3 DNA: TGTGCCAGCAGCACGAGCAGCACAGATACGCAGTATTTT. Translating it yields CASSTSSTDTQYF. The V and J genes are TRBV7-3 and TRBJ2-3; no clear D gene. Trimming shortened V by 5 bases and J by 0 bases, and 6 bases separated the two germline ends. Germline-derived CDR1 and CDR2 are SGHTA and FQGTGA. The CDR3 sequence is 13 residues long.

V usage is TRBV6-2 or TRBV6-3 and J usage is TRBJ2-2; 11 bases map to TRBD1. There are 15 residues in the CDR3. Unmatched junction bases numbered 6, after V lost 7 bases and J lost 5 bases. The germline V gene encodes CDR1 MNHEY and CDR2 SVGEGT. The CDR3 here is CASTRDRGYTGELFF. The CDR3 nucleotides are TGTGCCAGCACCCGGGACAGGGGGTATACCGGGGAGCTGTTTTTT.

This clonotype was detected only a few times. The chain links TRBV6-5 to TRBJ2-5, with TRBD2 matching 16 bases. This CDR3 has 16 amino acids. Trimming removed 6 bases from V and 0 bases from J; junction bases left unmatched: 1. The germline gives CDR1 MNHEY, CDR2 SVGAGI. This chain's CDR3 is CASRGLAGGYQETQYF. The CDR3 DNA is TGTGCCAGCAGGGGACTAGCGGGGGGGTACCAAGAGACCCAGTACTTC.

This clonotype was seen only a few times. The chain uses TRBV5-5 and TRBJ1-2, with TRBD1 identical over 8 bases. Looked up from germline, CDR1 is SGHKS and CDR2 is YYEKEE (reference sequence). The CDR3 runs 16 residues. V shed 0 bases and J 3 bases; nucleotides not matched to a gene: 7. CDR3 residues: CASSLVGDRSHYGYTF. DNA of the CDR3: TGTGCCAGCAGCTTGGTTGGGGACAGGTCCCACTATGGCTACACCTTC. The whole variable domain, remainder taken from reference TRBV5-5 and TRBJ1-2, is DAGVTQSPTHLIKTRGQQVTLRCSPISGHKSVSWYQQVLGQGPQFIFQYYEKEERGRGNFPDRFSARQFPNYSSELNVNALLLGDSALYLCASSLVGDRSHYGYTFGSGTRLTVV.

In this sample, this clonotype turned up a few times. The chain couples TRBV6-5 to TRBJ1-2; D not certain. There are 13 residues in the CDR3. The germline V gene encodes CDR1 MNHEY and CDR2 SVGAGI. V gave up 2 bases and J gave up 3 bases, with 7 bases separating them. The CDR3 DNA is TGTGCCAGCAGTTACGCGGTATACTATGGCTACACCTTC. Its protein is CASSYAVYYGYTF.